These 3 T cell receptor beta chains originate from one sample sequenced in a study of blood T cell repertoires in COVID-19. Sequencing was performed with immunoSEQ multiplex PCR; in TCRdb, only in-frame clones are kept and a portion is missing. This table holds approximately 200,000 clones, approximately 92% found once. Source material: PBMCs or T cells enriched from blood (not recorded which). The source is a woman aged 18-29 years in a cohort exposed to, infected with or recovered from COVID-19 (not recorded which).

This chain uses TRBV12-5 with TRBJ2-7; 8 bases match TRBD2. V lost 3 bases and J lost 0; bases outside the gene matches: 4. Germline values: CDR1 LGHNT, CDR2 FRNRAP. The CDR3 spans 15 residues. CDR3 in DNA: TGTGCTAGTGGTTTTCCGGGACTAGACTCCTACGAGCAGTACTTC. It codes for CASGFPGLDSYEQYF.

The gene calls are TRBV27 and TRBJ1-6; 9 nucleotides line up with TRBD1. Trimming took 5 bases from V and 10 from J; bases not matched to a gene: 9. CDR1 MNHEY and CDR2 SMNVEV come from the germline V gene (reference sequence). CDR3 length equals 15 residues. The CDR3 sequence is CASSTPPGQGSPLHF. The CDR3 DNA reads as TGTGCCAGCAGTACCCCCCCGGGACAGGGCTCACCCCTCCACTTT.

The chain combines TRBV10-1 with TRBJ2-5, with a possible D match to TRBD1 (6 bases). From germline, CDR1 is WNHNN and CDR2 SYGVQD (reference sequence). With 0 bases removed from V and 2 bases from J, the gap between germline ends came to 10 bases. The CDR3 sequence is 15 residues long. The CDR3 DNA reads as TGCGCCAGCAGTGAGTCCGGGACAAATCAAGAGACCCAGTACTTC. Translating gives CASSESGTNQETQYF.